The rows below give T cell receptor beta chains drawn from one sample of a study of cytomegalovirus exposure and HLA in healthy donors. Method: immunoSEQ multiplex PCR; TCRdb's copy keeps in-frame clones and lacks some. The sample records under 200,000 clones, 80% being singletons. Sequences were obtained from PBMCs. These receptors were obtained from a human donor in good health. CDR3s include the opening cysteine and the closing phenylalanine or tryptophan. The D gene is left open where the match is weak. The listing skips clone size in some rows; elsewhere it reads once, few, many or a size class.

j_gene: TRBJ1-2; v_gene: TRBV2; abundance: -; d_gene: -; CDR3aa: CASTDGAGGGYTF; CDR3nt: TGTGCCAGTACTGACGGTGCGGGGGGCGGCTACACCTTC
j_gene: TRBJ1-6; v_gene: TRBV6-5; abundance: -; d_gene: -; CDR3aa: CASSYSISYPNSPLHF; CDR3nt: TGTGCCAGCAGTTACTCGATAAGCTATCCCAATTCACCCCTCCACTTT
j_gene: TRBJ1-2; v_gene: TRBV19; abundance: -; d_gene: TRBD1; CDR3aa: CASTSQGQGPYGYTF; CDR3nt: TGTGCCAGTACCAGTCAGGGACAGGGACCCTATGGCTACACCTTC
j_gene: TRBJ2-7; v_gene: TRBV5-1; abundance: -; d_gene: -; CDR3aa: CASSPDSYEQYF; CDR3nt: TGCGCCAGCAGCCCGGACAGTTATGAGCAGTACTTC
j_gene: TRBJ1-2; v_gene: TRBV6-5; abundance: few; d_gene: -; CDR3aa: CASSRDNYGYTF; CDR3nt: TGTGCCAGCAGCAGGGATAACTATGGCTACACCTTC
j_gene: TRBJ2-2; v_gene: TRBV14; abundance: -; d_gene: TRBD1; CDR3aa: CASSQVPGQGKMGTGELFF; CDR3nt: TGTGCCAGCAGCCAAGTCCCCGGACAGGGAAAAATGGGAACCGGGGAGCTGTTTTTT
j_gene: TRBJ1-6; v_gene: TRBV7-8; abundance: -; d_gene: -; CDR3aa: CASSLNGLYSPLHF; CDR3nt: TGTGCCAGCAGCTTAAACGGTCTCTATTCACCCCTCCACTTT
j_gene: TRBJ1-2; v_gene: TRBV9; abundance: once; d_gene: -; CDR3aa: CASSPRQNPIYGYTF; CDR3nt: TGTGCCAGCAGCCCTCGACAGAATCCCATCTATGGCTACACCTTC
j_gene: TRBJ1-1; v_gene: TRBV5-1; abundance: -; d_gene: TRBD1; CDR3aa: CASSPAGGGTEAFF; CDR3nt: TGCGCCAGCAGCCCGGCAGGGGGCGGAACTGAAGCTTTCTTT
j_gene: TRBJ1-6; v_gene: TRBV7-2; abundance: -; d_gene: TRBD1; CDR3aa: CASSLRTGGSNSPLHF; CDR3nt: TGTGCCAGCAGCTTGAGGACAGGGGGAAGTAATTCACCCCTCCACTTT
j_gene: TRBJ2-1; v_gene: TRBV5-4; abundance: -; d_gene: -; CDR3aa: CASSWQGREWDEQFF; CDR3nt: TGTGCCAGCAGTTGGCAGGGGCGTGAGTGGGATGAGCAGTTCTTC
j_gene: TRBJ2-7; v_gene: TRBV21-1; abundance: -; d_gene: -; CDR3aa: CASSVRDCSTRGRLGGQYF; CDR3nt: TGTGCCAGCAGCGTAAGGGACTGCAGCACACGGGGTCGTTTGGGAGGGCAGTACTTC
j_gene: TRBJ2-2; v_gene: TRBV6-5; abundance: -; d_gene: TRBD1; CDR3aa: CASSLDRETGELFF; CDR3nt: TGTGCCAGCAGTCTTGACAGGGAGACCGGGGAGCTGTTTTTT
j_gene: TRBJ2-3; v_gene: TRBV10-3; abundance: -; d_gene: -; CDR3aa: CAISSQGISTDTQYF; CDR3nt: TGTGCCATCAGCTCTCAGGGCATTAGCACAGATACGCAGTATTTT
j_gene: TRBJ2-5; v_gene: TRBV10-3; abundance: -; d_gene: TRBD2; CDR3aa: CAIGSEGLGQETQYF; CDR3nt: TGTGCCATCGGAAGTGAGGGACTAGGCCAAGAGACCCAGTACTTC
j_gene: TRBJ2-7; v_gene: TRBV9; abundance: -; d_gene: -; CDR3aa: CASSVGRTASYEQYF; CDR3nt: TGTGCCAGCAGCGTAGGACGGACTGCTTCCTACGAGCAGTACTTC
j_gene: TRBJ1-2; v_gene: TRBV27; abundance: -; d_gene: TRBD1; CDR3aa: CATWTGGTYGYTF; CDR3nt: TGTGCCACCTGGACAGGGGGCACATATGGCTACACCTTC
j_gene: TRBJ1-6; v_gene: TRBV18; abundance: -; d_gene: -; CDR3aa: CASSPQQVSGPYNSPLHF; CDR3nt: TGTGCCAGCTCACCACAACAGGTCTCGGGTCCCTATAATTCACCCCTCCACTTT
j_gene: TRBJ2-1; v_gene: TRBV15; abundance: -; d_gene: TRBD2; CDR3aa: CATSRGLANDEQFF; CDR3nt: TGTGCCACCAGCAGGGGACTAGCTAACGATGAGCAGTTCTTC
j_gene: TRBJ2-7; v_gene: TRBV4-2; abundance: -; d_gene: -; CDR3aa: CASSQDQSYEQYF; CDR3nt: TGTGCCAGCAGCCAAGATCAGTCCTACGAGCAGTACTTC
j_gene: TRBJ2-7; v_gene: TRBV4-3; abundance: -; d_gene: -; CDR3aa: CASSQQGSGDEQYF; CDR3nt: TGCGCCAGCAGCCAGCAGGGTTCAGGGGACGAGCAGTACTTC
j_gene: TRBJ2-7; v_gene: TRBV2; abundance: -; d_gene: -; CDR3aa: CASSARGGYEQYF; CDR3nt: TGTGCCAGCAGTGCTAGGGGTGGATACGAGCAGTACTTC
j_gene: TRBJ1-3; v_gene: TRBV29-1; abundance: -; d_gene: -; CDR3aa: CSVDFGGTIYF; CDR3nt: TGCAGCGTTGACTTTGGGGGGACCATATATTTT
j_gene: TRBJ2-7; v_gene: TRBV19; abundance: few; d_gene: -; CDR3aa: CASSIARYSGEQYF; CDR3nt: TGTGCCAGTAGTATAGCAAGGTATTCGGGCGAGCAGTACTTC
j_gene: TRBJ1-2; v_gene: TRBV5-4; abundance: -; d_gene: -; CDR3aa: CARAAWLITTGQSGYTF; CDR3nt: TGTGCCAGAGCAGCTTGGCTTATTACTACAGGGCAAAGTGGCTACACCTTC
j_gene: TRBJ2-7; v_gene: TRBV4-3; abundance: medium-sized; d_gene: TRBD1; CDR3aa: CASSQDRGTGSYEQYF; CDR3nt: TGCGCCAGCAGCCAAGATCGGGGGACAGGGTCCTACGAGCAGTACTTC
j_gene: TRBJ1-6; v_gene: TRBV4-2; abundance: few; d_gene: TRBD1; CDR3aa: CASSHGTGVSPLHF; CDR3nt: TGTGCCAGCAGCCACGGGACAGGGGTTTCACCCCTCCACTTT
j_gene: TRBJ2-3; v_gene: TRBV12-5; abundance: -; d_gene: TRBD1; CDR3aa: CASGIGTADTLLSHTDTQYF; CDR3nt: TGTGCTAGTGGTATCGGGACAGCCGATACCCTCCTCAGTCACACAGATACGCAGTATTTT
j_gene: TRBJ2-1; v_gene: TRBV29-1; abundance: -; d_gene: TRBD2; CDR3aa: CSAQGGGLAGHNNEQFF; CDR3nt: TGCAGCGCCCAAGGTGGGGGACTAGCGGGGCACAACAATGAGCAGTTCTTC